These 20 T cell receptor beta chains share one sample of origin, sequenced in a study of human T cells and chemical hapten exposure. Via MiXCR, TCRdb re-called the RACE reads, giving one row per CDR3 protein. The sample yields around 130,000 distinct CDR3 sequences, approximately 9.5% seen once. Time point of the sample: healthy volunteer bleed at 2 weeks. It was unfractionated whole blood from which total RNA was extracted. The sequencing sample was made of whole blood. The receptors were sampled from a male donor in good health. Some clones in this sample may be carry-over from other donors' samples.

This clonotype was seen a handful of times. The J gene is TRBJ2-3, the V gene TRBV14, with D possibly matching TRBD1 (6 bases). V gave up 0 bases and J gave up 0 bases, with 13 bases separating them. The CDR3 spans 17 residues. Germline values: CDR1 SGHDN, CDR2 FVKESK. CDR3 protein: CASSQDLGARSTDTQYF. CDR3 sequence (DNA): TGTGCCAGCAGCCAAGATCTGGGGGCCCGGAGCACAGATACGCAGTATTTT.

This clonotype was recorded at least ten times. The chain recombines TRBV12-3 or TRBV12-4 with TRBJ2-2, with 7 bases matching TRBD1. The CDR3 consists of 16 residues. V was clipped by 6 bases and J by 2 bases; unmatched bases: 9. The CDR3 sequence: CASSPDRVGNTGELFF. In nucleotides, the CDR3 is TGTGCCAGCAGCCCCGACAGGGTAGGAAACACCGGGGAGCTGTTTTTT.

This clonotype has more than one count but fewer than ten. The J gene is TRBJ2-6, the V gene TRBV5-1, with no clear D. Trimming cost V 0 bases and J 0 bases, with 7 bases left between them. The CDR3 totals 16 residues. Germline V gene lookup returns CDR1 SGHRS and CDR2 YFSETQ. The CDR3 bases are TGCGCCAGCAGCTTGGGCCAGTCCTCTGGGGCCAACGTCCTGACTTTC. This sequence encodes CASSLGQSSGANVLTF.

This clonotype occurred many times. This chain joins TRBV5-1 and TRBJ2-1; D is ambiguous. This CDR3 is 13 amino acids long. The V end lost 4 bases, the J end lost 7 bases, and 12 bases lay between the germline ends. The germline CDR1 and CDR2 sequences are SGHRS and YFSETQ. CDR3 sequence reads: CASSTGRRNEQFF. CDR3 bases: TGCGCCAGCAGCACGGGCCGCAGGAATGAGCAGTTCTTC.

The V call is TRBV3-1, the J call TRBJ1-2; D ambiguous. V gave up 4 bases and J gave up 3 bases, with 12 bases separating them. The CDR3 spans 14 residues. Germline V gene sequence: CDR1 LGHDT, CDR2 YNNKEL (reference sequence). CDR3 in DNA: TGTGCCAGCAGCCCCCCCGGCGGATACTATGGCTACACCTTC. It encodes CASSPPGGYYGYTF.

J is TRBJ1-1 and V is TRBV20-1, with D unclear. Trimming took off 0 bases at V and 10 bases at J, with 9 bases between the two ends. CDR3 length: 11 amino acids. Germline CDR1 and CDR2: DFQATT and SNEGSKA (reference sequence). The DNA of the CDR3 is TGCAGTGCTAGAGATCAAGGGCGAGCTTTCTTT. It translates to CSARDQGRAFF.

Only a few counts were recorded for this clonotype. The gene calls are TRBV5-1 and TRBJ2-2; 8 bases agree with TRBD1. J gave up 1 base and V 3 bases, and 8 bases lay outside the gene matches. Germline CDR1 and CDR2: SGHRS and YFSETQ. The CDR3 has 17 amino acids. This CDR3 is CASSWRAGTGNTGELFF. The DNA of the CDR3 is TGCGCCAGCAGCTGGAGGGCCGGGACAGGGAACACCGGGGAGCTGTTTTTT.

This CDR3 is CASSLPVPGELFF. In DNA form, the CDR3 reads TGTGCCAGCAGCTTACCGGTCCCCGGGGAGCTGTTTTTT. The rearrangement joins TRBV7-3 to TRBJ2-2; D is uncertain. V was clipped by 2 bases and J by 6 bases, with 7 bases between them. The CDR3 is 13 amino acids. Germline loops: CDR1 SGHTA, CDR2 FQGTGA. Drawing the rest from reference TRBV7-3 and TRBJ2-2, the complete variable domain is GAGVSQTPSNKVTEKGKYVELRCDPISGHTALYWYRQSLGQGPEFLIYFQGTGAADDSGLPNDRFFAVRPEGSVSTLKIQRTERGDSAVYLCASSLPVPGELFFGEGSRLTVL.

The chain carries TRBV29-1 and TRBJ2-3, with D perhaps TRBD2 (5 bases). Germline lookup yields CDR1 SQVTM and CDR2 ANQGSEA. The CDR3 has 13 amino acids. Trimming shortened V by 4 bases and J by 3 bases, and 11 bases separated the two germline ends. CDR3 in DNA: TGCAGCGTTGCCGGGAAAGGTACAGATACGCAGTATTTT. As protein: CSVAGKGTDTQYF.

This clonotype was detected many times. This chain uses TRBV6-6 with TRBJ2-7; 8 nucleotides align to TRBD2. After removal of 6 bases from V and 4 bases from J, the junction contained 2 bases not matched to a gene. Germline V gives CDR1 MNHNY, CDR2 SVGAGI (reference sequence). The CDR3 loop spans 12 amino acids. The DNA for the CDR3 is TGTGCCAGCAGCCGGGGGGGGTACGAGCAGTACTTC. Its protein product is CASSRGGYEQYF.

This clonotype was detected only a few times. CDR3 sequence: CASRWGSSYEQYF. The CDR3 coding sequence is TGTGCCAGCAGGTGGGGGTCTTCCTACGAGCAGTACTTC. The chain has TRBV7-2 and TRBJ2-7; D possibly uses TRBD1 or TRBD2 (5 bases each). This CDR3 comprises 13 residues. CDR1 is SGHTA and CDR2 is FQGNSA in the germline V gene. V was shortened by 6 bases and J by 1 base, with 10 bases between the two germline ends.

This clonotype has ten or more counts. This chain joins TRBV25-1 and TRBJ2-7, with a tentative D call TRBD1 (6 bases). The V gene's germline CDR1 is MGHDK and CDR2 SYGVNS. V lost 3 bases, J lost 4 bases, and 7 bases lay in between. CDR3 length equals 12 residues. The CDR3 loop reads CASSDRGYEQYF. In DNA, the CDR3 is TGTGCCAGCAGTGACAGGGGTTACGAGCAGTACTTC.

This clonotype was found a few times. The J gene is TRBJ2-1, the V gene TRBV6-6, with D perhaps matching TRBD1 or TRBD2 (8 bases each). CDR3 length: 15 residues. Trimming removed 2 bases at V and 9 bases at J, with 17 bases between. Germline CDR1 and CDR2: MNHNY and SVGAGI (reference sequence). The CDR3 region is CASSYTGGLGGEQFF. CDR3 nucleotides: TGTGCCAGCAGTTACACAGGGGGACTAGGAGGTGAGCAGTTCTTC.

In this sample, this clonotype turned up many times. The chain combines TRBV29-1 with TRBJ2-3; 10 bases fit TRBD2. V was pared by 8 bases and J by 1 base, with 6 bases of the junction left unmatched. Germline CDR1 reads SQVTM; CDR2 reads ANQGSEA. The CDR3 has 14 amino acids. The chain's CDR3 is CSSSGRAGTDTQYF. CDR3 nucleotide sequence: TGCAGCTCCAGCGGGAGGGCCGGCACAGATACGCAGTATTTT.

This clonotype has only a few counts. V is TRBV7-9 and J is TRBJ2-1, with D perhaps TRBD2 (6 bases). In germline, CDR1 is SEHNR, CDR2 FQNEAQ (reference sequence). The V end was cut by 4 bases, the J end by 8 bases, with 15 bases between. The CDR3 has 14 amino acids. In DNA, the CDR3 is TGTGCCAGCAGCTCAGGACTACCTTTGGATGAGCAGTTCTTC. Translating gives CASSSGLPLDEQFF.

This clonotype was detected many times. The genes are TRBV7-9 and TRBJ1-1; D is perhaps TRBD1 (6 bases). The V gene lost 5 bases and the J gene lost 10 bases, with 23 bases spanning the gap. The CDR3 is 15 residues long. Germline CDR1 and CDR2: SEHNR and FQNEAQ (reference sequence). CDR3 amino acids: CASSIEGGRQGAAFF. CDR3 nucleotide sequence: TGTGCCAGCAGCATAGAAGGGGGACGTCAAGGTGCAGCTTTCTTT. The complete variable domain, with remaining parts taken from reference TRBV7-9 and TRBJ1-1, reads DTGVSQNPRHKITKRGQNVTFRCDPISEHNRLYWYRQTLGQGPEFLTYFQNEAQLEKSRLLSDRFSAERPKGSFSTLEIQRTEQGDSAMYLCASSIEGGRQGAAFFGQGTRLTVV.

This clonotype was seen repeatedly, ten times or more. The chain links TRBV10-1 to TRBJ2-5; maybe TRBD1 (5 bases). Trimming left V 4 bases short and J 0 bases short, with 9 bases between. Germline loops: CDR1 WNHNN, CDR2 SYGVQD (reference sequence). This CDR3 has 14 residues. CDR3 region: CASSGDRNQETQYF. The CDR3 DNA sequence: TGCGCCAGCAGTGGTGACAGAAACCAAGAGACCCAGTACTTC.

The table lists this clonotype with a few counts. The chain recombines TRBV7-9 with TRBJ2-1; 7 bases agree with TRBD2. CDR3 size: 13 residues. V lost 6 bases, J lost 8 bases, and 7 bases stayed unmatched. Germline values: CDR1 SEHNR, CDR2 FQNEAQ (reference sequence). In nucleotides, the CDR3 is TGTGCCAGCAGACGGGACGCGGGGGATGAGCAGTTCTTC. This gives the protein CASRRDAGDEQFF. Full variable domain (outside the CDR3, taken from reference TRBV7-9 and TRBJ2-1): DTGVSQNPRHKITKRGQNVTFRCDPISEHNRLYWYRQTLGQGPEFLTYFQNEAQLEKSRLLSDRFSAERPKGSFSTLEIQRTEQGDSAMYLCASRRDAGDEQFFGPGTRLTVL.

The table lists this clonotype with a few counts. The CDR3, as DNA: TGTGCCAGCAGTTACCAAGGGAGCACTGAAGCTTTCTTT. Translated: CASSYQGSTEAFF. The rearrangement links TRBV6-5 to TRBJ1-1; D unresolved. V lost 2 bases, J lost 4 bases, and 8 bases lay in between. The V gene's germline CDR1 is MNHEY and CDR2 SVGAGI. The CDR3 loop spans 13 amino acids.

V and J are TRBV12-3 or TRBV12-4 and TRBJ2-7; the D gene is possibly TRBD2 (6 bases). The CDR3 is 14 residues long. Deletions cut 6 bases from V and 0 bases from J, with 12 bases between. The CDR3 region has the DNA TGTGCCAGCAGCGGATTTAGCGGCTCCTACGAGCAGTACTTC. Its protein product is CASSGFSGSYEQYF.